The 16 T cell receptor beta chains reported below all come from one sample, sequenced in a study of CD8+CD57+ T cells in acquired aplastic anemia. Template material for TCR beta VDJ and CDR3 profiling consisted of genomic DNA. TCRdb analysed the reads with MiXCR anew, one entry per CDR3 protein. This sample carries about 220,000 distinct CDR3 sequences, more than 40% of them seen once, and the ten largest clones take 6.5% to 10%. Sequenced patients had shown CD8+CD57+ cell expansion by flow cytometry. Material: sorted CD4+, CD8+, or CD8+CD57+ T cells (not recorded which) from PBMCs. These receptor sequences come from a human donor with aplastic anemia.

Details on this clonotype: Germline is not matched at one junction end, which may reflect a read error. This sequence joins TRBV5-1 and TRBJ2-1, with TRBD1 matching 7 bases. Germline-derived CDR1 and CDR2 are SGHRS and YFSETQ. This CDR3 has 17 residues. CDR3 nucleotide sequence: TGCGCCAGCAGCTTCCTAGGGGGCTCGAGCTCCGACAATGAGCAGTTCTTC. Translated, it gives CASSFLGGSSSDNEQFF.

This clonotype occurred once. The gene calls are TRBV5-6 and TRBJ1-1; possible D gene TRBD1, 5 bases. V was shortened by 0 bases and J by 3 bases, with 15 bases between the two germline ends. The CDR3 has 16 residues. From germline, CDR1 is SGHDT and CDR2 YYEEEE. The CDR3 sequence: CASSLGGAGTYTEAFF. The CDR3 nucleotides are TGTGCCAGCAGCTTGGGGGGTGCAGGGACCTACACTGAAGCTTTCTTT.

Ten or more counts support this clonotype. The rearrangement joins TRBV7-9 to TRBJ1-2; a possible D gene is TRBD1 (5 bases). There are 18 residues in the CDR3. Germline V gene lookup returns CDR1 SEHNR and CDR2 FQNEAQ (reference sequence). With 5 bases removed from V and 6 bases from J, the gap between germline ends came to 28 bases. DNA for the CDR3: TGTGCCAGCAGCGTGATACCCGACTTCAGGGAAATGGGTCATGGCTACACCTTC. As protein: CASSVIPDFREMGHGYTF.

This clonotype was recorded only once. This chain links TRBV25-1 with TRBJ2-7; D uncertain. This CDR3 region has 14 residues. The V gene's germline CDR1 is MGHDK and CDR2 SYGVNS. The ends were cut back, 0 bases at V and 6 bases at J, with 12 bases in the middle. The CDR3 region is CASSEYLRVGEQYF. The CDR3 DNA reads TGTGCCAGCAGTGAATACCTTAGGGTAGGCGAGCAGTACTTC.

This chain's CDR3 is CASSLDFGYGYTF. The DNA for the CDR3 is TGTGCCAGCAGCTTAGATTTTGGCTATGGCTACACCTTC. The chain couples TRBV7-8 to TRBJ1-2; no firm D call. The CDR3 has 13 amino acids. The germline gives CDR1 SGHVS, CDR2 FQNEAQ. The V and J ends lost 1 base and 4 bases respectively, with 7 bases between them.

This chain connects TRBV19 to TRBJ2-5; 11 nucleotides agree with TRBD1. Germline CDR1 LNHDA, CDR2 SQIVND (reference sequence). This CDR3 is 16 amino acids long. V was pared by 6 bases and J by 9 bases, with 15 bases of the junction left unmatched. CDR3: CASRGDRGGRNQPQYF. As DNA, the CDR3 is TGTGCCAGTAGGGGGGACAGGGGGGGTCGCAATCAGCCCCAGTACTTC.

Details on this clonotype: A junction boundary mismatches the germline segment, possibly from a read error. The V call is TRBV6-1, the J call TRBJ2-2; D possibly corresponds to TRBD1 (6 bases). Germline V gene lookup returns CDR1 MNHNS and CDR2 SASEGT. This CDR3 is 14 amino acids long. For the CDR3, the DNA is TGTGCCAGCAGTGCGTACCGGGACACCGGGGAGCTGTTCTTT. Amino acids: CASSAYRDTGELFF.

Only one count was recorded for this clonotype. This chain joins TRBV25-1 and TRBJ2-3; no firm D call. The V end lost 3 bases, the J end lost 1 base, and 8 bases lay between the germline ends. Germline V CDR1 and CDR2: MGHDK, SYGVNS. The CDR3 loop spans 14 amino acids. CDR3 sequence reads: CASSEPVGTDTQYF. CDR3 sequence (DNA): TGTGCCAGCAGTGAGCCCGTGGGCACAGATACGCAGTATTTT.

In its sample, this clonotype was seen a few times. The CDR3 end shows no conserved phenylalanine or tryptophan, and so a read error is likely. V gene TRBV20-1 combines with J gene TRBJ1-2, with TRBD1 matching 8 bases. The length of the CDR3 is 13 residues. The V and J ends lost 1 base and 6 bases, in that order; junction bases with no gene match: 4. Germline assignment: CDR1 DFQATT and CDR2 SNEGSKA (reference sequence). The CDR3 protein is CSARGRGRDGYTL. Here the CDR3 DNA reads TGCAGTGCTAGAGGCAGGGGGCGGGATGGCTACACCCTC.

This clonotype was seen repeatedly, ten times or more. The CDR3 spells CSAEPFDRVPYEQYF. The DNA for the CDR3 is TGCAGTGCCGAACCCTTCGACAGGGTCCCCTACGAGCAGTACTTC. The chain carries TRBV20-1 and TRBJ2-7; 7 bases are shared with TRBD1. CDR3 length equals 15 residues. Germline V gene data show CDR1 as DFQATT and CDR2 as SNEGSKA (reference sequence). V lost 6 bases and J lost 2; bases outside the gene matches: 13.

This clonotype has at least ten counts. V gene TRBV11-2 combines with J gene TRBJ2-7; the D gene is possibly TRBD2 (5 bases). The CDR3 consists of 15 residues. V dropped 0 bases and J dropped 4 bases, with 13 bases sitting between them. Germline lookup yields CDR1 SGHAT and CDR2 FQNNGV. CDR3 residues: CASSLDRGGRYEQYF. In DNA form, the CDR3 reads TGTGCCAGCAGCTTAGATCGCGGAGGTCGGTACGAGCAGTACTTC.

The V call is TRBV7-6, the J call TRBJ2-7; D not certain. With 4 bases removed from V and 4 bases from J, the gap between germline ends came to 29 bases. The CDR3 contains 19 residues. Germline CDR1 is SGHVS and CDR2 is FNYEAQ. CDR3 protein: CASSSITTETGPLKYEQYF. The CDR3, as DNA: TGTGCCAGCAGCTCAATAACTACCGAGACCGGGCCGTTGAAGTACGAGCAGTACTTC.

This clonotype was seen a few times. The rearrangement links TRBV7-9 to TRBJ1-2; D is perhaps TRBD1 (6 bases). The V and J ends lost 1 base and 8 bases respectively, with 14 bases between them. Germline assignment: CDR1 SEHNR and CDR2 FQNEAQ (reference sequence). This CDR3 has 14 amino acids. Here the CDR3 reads CASSLVPGAGGYTF. As DNA, the CDR3 is TGTGCCAGCAGCTTAGTGCCGGGGGCAGGGGGCTACACCTTC.

This clonotype was counted many times. The V call is TRBV2, the J call TRBJ2-7; the D gene is possibly TRBD1 (6 bases). Between the trimmed V and J ends, which lost 1 base and 1 base, there was a span of 14 bases. The CDR3 runs 16 residues. CDR1 is SNHLY, CDR2 FYNNEI, per germline. In DNA, the CDR3 is TGTGCCAGCAGTGAAGGTTTAGGGACATATTCCTACGAGCAGTACTTC. This translates into CASSEGLGTYSYEQYF. Full variable domain (rest looked up from reference TRBV2 and TRBJ2-7): EPEVTQTPSHQVTQMGQEVILRCVPISNHLYFYWYRQILGQKVEFLVSFYNNEISEKSEIFDDQFSVERPDGSNFTLKIRSTKLEDSAMYFCASSEGLGTYSYEQYFGPGTRLTVT.

A remark on this clonotype: A much bigger clone sits one base away, suggesting this may be a read error. The genes are TRBV7-2 and TRBJ2-7, with TRBD1 matching over 11 bases. The J call may be in error: the DNA end matches TRBJ2-1 better. Germline V CDR1 and CDR2: SGHTA, FQGNSA. CDR3 length: 15 amino acids. The CDR3 sequence: CASSPGTGGCNEQFF. The CDR3 DNA reads as TGTGCCAGCAGCCCCGGGACAGGGGGATGCAATGAGCAGTTCTTC.

The rearrangement joins TRBV6-6 to TRBJ1-1, with TRBD1 identical over 10 bases. The germline V gene encodes CDR1 MNHNY and CDR2 SVGAGI (reference sequence). Trimming cost V 8 bases and J 6 bases; bases outside gene matches: 6. The length of the CDR3 is 13 residues. The CDR3 DNA sequence: TGTGCCAGCGGGGGACAGGGGACTCCTGAAGCTTTCTTT. Translating it yields CASGGQGTPEAFF.